This TCR beta chain is from a study of CD4 T cells in relation to SARS-CoV-2 and coronaviruses. CD4+ T cells from unexposed donors were obtained before the COVID-19 pandemic (2011-2018). The cells were cultured for 9 to 11 days before CD4+ T cells were isolated. On this clone: Its specificity is unknown.

Germline V lookup: CDR1 ENHRY, CDR2 SYGVKD. V trimming: 3 bases; J trimming: 3 bases; junction bases outside the gene matches: 6. This CDR3 contains 15 residues. TCRdb keeps only in-frame clones here, not all; method: immunoSEQ multiplex PCR. The sample includes more than 20,000 clones, about 80% of them seen just once. The clonotype was recovered from a human donor in good health. The sequencing sample was made of CD4+ T cells from PBMCs, cultured in vitro. V and J are TRBV10-3 and TRBJ1-2, with 8 bases that match TRBD1. For the CDR3, the DNA is TGTGCCATCAGTGACGGGGACAGGCCCGACTATGGCTACACCTTC. Protein product: CAISDGDRPDYGYTF.